This T cell receptor beta chain was profiled in a study of blood T cell repertoires in COVID-19 (TCRdb year 2020). For the wider study: Collaborator samples came from the United States, Italy and Spain and covered acute and convalescent phases of COVID-19. The material from the prospective study consisted of cDNA or gDNA derived from T cells, B-cell-depleted T cells, or PBMCs. Subjects who had been exposed to COVID-19, were actively infected with it, or had recovered from it provided the deeply sampled blood TCRbeta repertoires that made up the dataset. A freely available public database, intended as a resource for researchers studying the immune response to SARS-CoV-2, is where the repertoires were released. Samples were obtained from the ongoing ImmuneRACE study (first 160 participants) and from some 1,300 subjects provided by 6 global collaborators. Sample metadata almost always included a de-identified subject ID, COVID-19 status, age in years and sex. HLA class I and class II types, where available, came from metadata supplied by the sample provider rather than from assay-based typing.

Whole blood was collected in K2EDTA tubes by collaborating institutions according to the institutions' own protocols. For TCRbeta analysis, collaborator samples were shipped as frozen whole blood, as isolated PBMCs, or as DNA extracted from either sample type. Of note for this clone: Its antigen is currently not known. Base quality data are lacking; no much larger clone is found one base away.

What the study reported, not specific to this receptor: How much clinical and demographic metadata was included differed by source and by participant, and the metadata was provided uncurated.

The germline V gene specifies SGHRS as CDR1 and YFSETQ as CDR2. The V end gives up 0 bases and the J end 3 bases, leaving 8 bases in the junction not matched to a gene. From the cysteine up to the phenylalanine, the CDR3 has a length of 17 residues. Kept here is only the CDR3 DNA, which spans 51 bases and is read in frame from base 1. TCRbeta CDR3 regions were amplified from genomic DNA using the immunoSEQ Assay, a bias-controlled multiplex PCR. The authors processed their data as follows. Within the assay, amplification of reference gene primers was used to estimate how many nucleated cells each sample contained. To quantify the absolute abundance of each unique TCRbeta CDR3 rearrangement, sequence reads were collapsed and filtered. For each sample, productive Simpson clonality was calculated as the square root of Simpson's diversity index across productive rearrangements. This immuneACCESS table, as held by TCRdb, lists in-frame sequences with V and J called but not all clones. Of the missing ones, under half trace to an unresolved V gene in checked studies; the others have no known cause. V and J calls and clone size are those listed in that table; D and trimming were worked out from the DNA. The table for this sample lists more than 250,000 clones; over 75% of them were counted only once. Approximately 9% of the sample is held by the ten biggest clonotypes.

This chain is built from TRBV5-1 and TRBJ1-4, with 7 central nucleotides matching TRBD1. The sequenced sample was peripheral blood. This clonotype originated in a human donor in a cohort sampled during active COVID-19. The CDR3 in this case is CASSLASGQGANEKLFF. The DNA sequence is TGCGCCAGCAGCTTGGCATCGGGGCAGGGGGCTAATGAAAAACTGTTTTTT.